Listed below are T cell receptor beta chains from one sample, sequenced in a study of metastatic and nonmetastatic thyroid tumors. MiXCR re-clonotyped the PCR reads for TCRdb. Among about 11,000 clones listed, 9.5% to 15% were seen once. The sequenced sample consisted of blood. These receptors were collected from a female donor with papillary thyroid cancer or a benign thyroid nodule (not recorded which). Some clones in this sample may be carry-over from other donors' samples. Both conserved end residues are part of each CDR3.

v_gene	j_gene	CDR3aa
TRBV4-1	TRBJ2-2	CASSKGANTGELFF
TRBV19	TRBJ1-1	CASSSRVRVTEAFF
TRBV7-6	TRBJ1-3	CASSLQGTSGNTIYF
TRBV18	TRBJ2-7	CASSPTSGYEQYF
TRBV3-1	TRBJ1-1	CASSQSGQGRGTEAFF
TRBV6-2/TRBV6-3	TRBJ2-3	CASSYAGAADTQYF
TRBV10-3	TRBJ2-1	CAISDPDTGSVDEQFF
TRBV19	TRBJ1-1	CASTTFKGDGGPEAFF
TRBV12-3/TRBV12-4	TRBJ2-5	CASRGGKYQETQYF
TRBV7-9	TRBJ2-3	CASSPTGTDTQYF
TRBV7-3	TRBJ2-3	CASSVGGVADTQYF
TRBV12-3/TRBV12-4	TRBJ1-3	CASSTQGAGNTIYF
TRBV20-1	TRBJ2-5	CSASYSQRDQETQYF
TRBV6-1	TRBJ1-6	CASSALHGSNSPLHF
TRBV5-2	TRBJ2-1	CASNQPSRSLGSSYNEQFF
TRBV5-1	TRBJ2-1	CASSSPLRGSNNEQFF
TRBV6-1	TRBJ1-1	CASTAGTEAFF
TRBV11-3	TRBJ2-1	CASSLGNYNEQFF
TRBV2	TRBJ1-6	CASSANSPLHF
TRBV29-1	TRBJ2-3	CSVEGLAGASTDTQYF
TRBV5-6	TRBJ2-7	CASSLGYSGTYEQYF
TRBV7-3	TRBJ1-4	CASSFGPGEKLFF
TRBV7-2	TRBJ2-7	CASSLGVAGPPYEQYF
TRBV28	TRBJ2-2	CASSLASGNTGELFF
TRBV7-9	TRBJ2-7	CASSPTSGTGGIYEQYF
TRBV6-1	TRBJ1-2	CASSEAPGTGWGGYTF
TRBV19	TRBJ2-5	CASSDGSPPQQETQYF
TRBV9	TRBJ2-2	CASSLGGSPNTGELFF
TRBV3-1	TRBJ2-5	CASSHLKPGQGKEKTQYF
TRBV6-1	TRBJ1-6	CASKEEGGSPLHF
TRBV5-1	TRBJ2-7	CASSYGDSYEQYF
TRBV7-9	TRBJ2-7	CASSLGGGVHEQYF
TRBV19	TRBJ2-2	CASNRIPPGELFF
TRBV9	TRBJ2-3	CASSVAMRASTDTQYF
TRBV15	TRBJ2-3	CATTCLRGRGGTDKQYF
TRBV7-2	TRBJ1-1	CASSWTVRNTEAFF